What follows are 4 T cell receptor beta chains derived from one specimen sequenced in a study of T cells in women clearing cervical HPV infection. TCRdb's table, derived via immunoSEQ multiplex PCR, lists solely in-frame clones and lacks some. Seen in this sample are approximately 31,000 clones; the ten most common clones hold approximately 4.2%. The specimen sequenced was blood buffy coat. The receptors come from a woman between 18 and 75 years old with a cervical HPV16 infection that either progressed to CIN3+ or cleared (not recorded which).

Comment on this clone: The read comes to an end 3 residues before the CDR3 does, leaving the germline J gene to fill in the end. This chain connects TRBV30 to TRBJ2-7; TRBD1 is a possible D gene (5 bases). V gave up 3 bases and J gave up 4 bases, with 16 bases separating them. The CDR3 runs 14 residues. The V gene's germline CDR1 is GTSNPN and CDR2 SVGIG (reference sequence). Partial CDR3 DNA: TGTGCCTGGAGGACAGACTCGTCAGGATACGAG. It is translated as CAWRTDSSGYE. The entire CDR3 sequence reads CAWRTDSSGYEQYF.

As for this clone: The read finishes 3 residues shy of the CDR3 end, and the germline J gene is used to complete it. This chain links TRBV12-3 or TRBV12-4 with TRBJ2-2, with TRBD2 as a possible D gene (7 bases). CDR3 length: 14 amino acids. Trimming removed 5 bases at V and 3 bases at J, with 10 bases between. The CDR3 here is CASSIGGHTGELFF. The sequenced part of the CDR3 DNA is TGTGCCAGCAGTATCGGGGGGCACACCGGGGAG.

Turning to this clone: The read finishes 3 residues shy of the CDR3 end, and the germline J gene is used to complete it. The V call is TRBV28, the J call TRBJ2-3; 7 positions match TRBD1. Germline V gene lookup returns CDR1 MDHEN and CDR2 SYDVKM. This CDR3 has 16 residues. With V trimmed by 4 bases and J by 3 bases, 10 bases remained unmatched. The covered CDR3 bases are TGTGCCAGCAGTTGGGGTGAGGGGGCGAGGACAGATACG. Protein: CASSWGEGARTDT. The complete CDR3 protein is CASSWGEGARTDTQYF.

About this clone itself: The read ends 3 residues early relative to the CDR3; the germline J gene fills the gap. The chain has TRBV19 and TRBJ1-1, with 7 nucleotides matching TRBD1. The germline V gene encodes CDR1 LNHDA and CDR2 SQIVND (reference sequence). V shed 3 bases, J shed 5 bases, and the junction held 3 bases outside the gene matches. This CDR3 is built from 13 residues. CDR3 sequence: CASSIQGETEAFF. The CDR3 DNA, read in part, is TGTGCCAGTAGTATCCAGGGGGAAACTGAA. Full variable domain (outside the CDR3, taken from reference TRBV19 and TRBJ1-1): DGGITQSPKYLFRKEGQNVTLSCEQNLNHDAMYWYRQDPGQGLRLIYYSQIVNDFQKGDIAEGYSVSREKKESFPLTVTSAQKNPTAFYLCASSIQGETEAFFGQGTRLTVV.